The text below deals with one T cell receptor (beta chain). Its specificity is unknown. TCRdb's copy holds only in-frame clones and misses some; the assay was immunoSEQ multiplex PCR. The sample yields some 95,000 clones, around 90% seen once. This entry is derived from a study of OX40 agonist ivuxolimab in advanced cancers. For the study at large: Mean age roughly 65 years, range about 23 to 80; 82.7% male. People who had prior anti-PD-1, anti-PD-L1 or anti-CTLA-4 therapy could take part, and under 50% had some. Study-level findings and limits: Antigen targets of the expanded peripheral T cells went undetermined. The study found that CD8+ T cells averaged more expanded clones than CD4+.

The TCR was taken from an adult with an advanced solid tumor such as melanoma, head and neck, liver or kidney cancer. The source was CD4+ or CD8+ T cells sorted from blood, collected in a trial of the OX40 agonist ivuxolimab.

CDR3 protein: CASSYGNSPLHF. As DNA, the CDR3 is TGTGCCAGCAGCTACGGGAATTCACCCCTCCACTTT. The V call is TRBV7-2, the J call TRBJ1-6; D remains unclear. The V gene's germline CDR1 is SGHTA and CDR2 FQGNSA. The CDR3 has 12 residues. V gave up 4 bases and J gave up 7 bases, with 5 bases separating them. Using reference TRBV7-2 and TRBJ1-6 for the parts outside the CDR3, the full variable domain is GAGVSQSPSNKVTEKGKDVELRCDPISGHTALYWYRQSLGQGLEFLIYFQGNSAPDKSGLPSDRFSAERTGGSVSTLTIQRTQQEDSAVYLCASSYGNSPLHFGNGTRLTVT.